This T cell receptor (beta chain) was identified during a study of naive and memory T cell subsets (dated by TCRdb to the late 2010s). For context, the study as a whole: The figure summarizing these samples reported 10 or so blood donors, 7 tuberculin skin test biopsies and 3 saline control biopsies. PCR2 was typically run as a SYBR Green qPCR and stopped at a set threshold, although low-input samples could use end-point PCR of about 6 cycles instead. Here is what the overall study found, with its caveats: The RNA-based method was acknowledged as potentially sensitive to TCR transcript changes with T cell activation and differentiation.

A robust, sensitive protocol for the amplification, sequencing and analysis of TCRs was described in the study, in which 3' ligation of a UMI-containing oligonucleotide to TCR cDNA was used. For whole blood analysis, over 2 ml of peripheral blood was collected from healthy adult volunteers into Tempus tubes, and RNA was extracted following the manufacturer's instructions. Before reverse transcription, total RNA that had not been cell sorted was treated with RQ1 DNase, with a target input of roughly 1 to 1,100 ng. To check how robust the pipeline was in samples where T cells make up a minority population, libraries were built from skin biopsies and whole blood. This clonotype was recorded many times. What antigen it recognizes has not been identified. Base qualities are not recorded, but no much larger clone differs from it by a single base. Library prep was done by 5' RACE. Four rounds of PCR, run with the SP2 primer together with nested alpha and beta constant region primers, were used to amplify the ligated cDNA. For the blood and skin samples, TCR RNA was reverse transcribed with SuperScript IV using primers for the alpha and beta constant regions. T4 RNA ligase 1 was used to ligate an oligonucleotide containing the Illumina SP2 primer and a UMI to the 3' end of the cDNA. To prevent hairpin formation, the 12-nucleotide UMI was made up of two random hexamers with an eight-base spacer between them. From the second PCR onward, TCR alpha and beta chain libraries were processed separately, and dual indexing was applied for multiplexing. After pooling, the indexed libraries were analyzed by capillary electrophoresis and sequenced on either an Illumina MiSeq or NextSeq. To boost base diversity and improve cluster recognition, PhiX DNA at about 5-7.5% was spiked into the libraries. The source study handled its data this way. Demultiplexor pulled UMIs out of read 2, joined the UMIs with the TCR sequence from read 1, and separated reads according to sample indices. V and J genes and V-J junctions were identified by Decombinator, and each TCR was assigned a five-part identifier that included V and J deletions. UMIs were used by Collapsinator to correct sequencing errors and PCR amplification heterogeneity, so that a UMI-based abundance was obtained for each TCR. CDR3Translator turned identifiers into nucleotide sequence, translated the nucleotide sequence into amino acids, and pulled out CDR3 regions based on terminal motifs. Error-corrected alpha and beta TCR counts from blood and skin were compared after normalization to input RNA amount. TCRdb trimmed public reads at Q25 via fastp, called clones via MiXCR and kept in-frame beta chains. Here each entry gathers all rows of one CDR3 protein and keeps the most common genes and DNA. TCRdb's processing, not the authors' own work, is the source of the V and J calls. This sample is represented by tens of thousands of distinct CDR3 sequences; roughly 7% of them were singletons. The ten largest clones represent around 9.6% of the sample.

Per the germline V gene, KGHSH is the CDR1 and LQKENI is the CDR2. Trimming removed 0 bases from V and 1 base from J; the gene matches leave 6 bases unexplained. The CDR3, from cysteine to phenylalanine, totals 17 residues. Solely the CDR3 DNA is kept, with 51 bases framed from the first base. The chain is made from TRBV18 and TRBJ1-1; 9 bases in between match TRBD1. The source is a male donor in good health. The CDR3 protein is CASSPPVQGAANTEAFF. Here is the DNA: TGTGCCAGCTCACCACCGGTACAGGGGGCTGCGAACACTGAAGCTTTCTTT.